The source of this TCR beta chain is a study of a mutant IDH1 vaccine in newly diagnosed glioma (dated by TCRdb to about 2021). Regarding the complete study: Vaccination was initiated 4-6 weeks after radiotherapy alone, or concurrently with temozolomide cycles in the chemotherapy-containing groups. Of the 32 patients who were treated, approximately 60% were male and roughly 40% were female, and the mean age was approximately 40 years. Before enrollment, most patients had been given radiochemotherapy with temozolomide as standard therapy, while the rest had received either radiotherapy alone or temozolomide alone. Visit V12 was the week-35 safety follow-up and visit V13 was the week-47 end of study. Peripheral blood was collected at six visits: V03 (baseline), V05, V07, V10, V12 and V13. Longitudinal TCRB deep sequencing was performed for about two dozen treated patients wherever samples were available for exploratory analyses.

The CDR3, from cysteine to phenylalanine, totals 16 residues. Just the 48-base CDR3 DNA is kept, in frame starting at base 1. The germline V gene yields SGHVS for CDR1 and FNYEAQ for CDR2. V gives up 5 bases and J gives up 3 bases, and the segment between their germline ends measures 17 bases. Interpreted using the paper, the time point label stands for: week 35, safety follow-up. A 20-mer mutant IDH1 peptide at 300 micrograms in Montanide made up each vaccine dose, which was injected subcutaneously together with topical imiquimod. Across visits V03 through V10, patients got a total of eight vaccinations, given in weeks 1, 3, 5, 7, 11, 15, 19 and 23. All donors had newly diagnosed IDH1-mutant astrocytomas of WHO grade 3 or 4 that showed loss of nuclear ATRX. The samples were drawn from NOA16, a multicentre, single-arm, open-label phase I trial in Germany that tested a mutant IDH1 peptide vaccine in humans for the first time. The DNeasy Blood and Tissue Kit was used to extract genomic DNA from EDTA blood for TCRB sequencing.

Remarks on this clone: Its antigen is unknown. Qualities for individual bases were not recorded, and no much larger clone is one base off.

The full study reports these points: According to the authors, sample limitations meant that analyses of patient blood samples could not be reproduced. Across multiple MHC alleles, vaccine-induced immune responses were seen in 90% to 95% of patients. Selection of PBMC samples for TCRB deep sequencing was based on availability. Changes in the top peripheral T cell clonotypes picked up by TCRB sequencing did not appear to be linked to pseudoprogression.

The library came from the immunoSEQ multiplex PCR assay. Rearranged TCR beta chain sequences were amplified with the hsTCRB Kit following the manufacturer's protocol. Sequencing of TCRB libraries was carried out on an Illumina MiSeq. Per the authors' processing: Demultiplexing, trimming and gene mapping were performed with the kit vendor's proprietary platform. TCRdb obtained this table from immuneACCESS and retained in-frame rearrangements with V and J assigned. These tables miss some clones; where compared with another copy, unresolved V genes account for less than half of the shortfall, and the remainder is unexplained. D and trimming come from the DNA, and the V and J calls and clone size come from that table. The sample has 40,000 to 55,000 clones on record, about 79% of them singletons. More than 10% of the sample is taken by the ten largest.

This chain is built from TRBV7-6 and TRBJ1-5, with TRBD1 as a weak D call on 6 bases. The source was PBMCs, collected from a glioma patient whose treatment included an IDH1 peptide vaccine. The TCR originated in a man aged 35 to 55 with glioma. The DNA reads as follows: TGTGCCAGCAGCCCAGGGGTCGGGGAGTTCAATCAGCCCCAGCATTTT. Its protein is CASSPGVGEFNQPQHF.